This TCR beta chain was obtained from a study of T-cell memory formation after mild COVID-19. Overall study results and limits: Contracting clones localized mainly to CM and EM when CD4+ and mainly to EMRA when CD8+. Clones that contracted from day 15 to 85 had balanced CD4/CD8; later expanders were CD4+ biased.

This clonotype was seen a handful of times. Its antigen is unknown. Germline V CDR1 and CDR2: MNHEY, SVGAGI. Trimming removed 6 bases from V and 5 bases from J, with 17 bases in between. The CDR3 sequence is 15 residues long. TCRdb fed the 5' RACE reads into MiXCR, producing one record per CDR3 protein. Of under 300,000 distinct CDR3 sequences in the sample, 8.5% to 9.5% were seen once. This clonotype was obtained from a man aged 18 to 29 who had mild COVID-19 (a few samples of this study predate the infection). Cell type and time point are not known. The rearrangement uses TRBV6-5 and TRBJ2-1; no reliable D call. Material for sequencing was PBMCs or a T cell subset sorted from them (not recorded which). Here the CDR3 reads CASRGYSPNNNEQFF. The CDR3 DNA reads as TGTGCCAGCAGGGGATACAGCCCGAACAACAATGAGCAGTTCTTC.